Shown below are 10 T cell receptor beta chains from a single sample sequenced in a study of cytomegalovirus exposure and HLA in healthy donors. A multiplex PCR was run with 60 Vbeta primers and 13 Jbeta primers. The protocol was immunoSEQ multiplex PCR, while the TCRdb copy is restricted to in-frame clones and leaves out a portion. The sample lists under 200,000 clones; about 13% were seen once. Sequenced sample: PBMCs. All receptors derive from a man in his fifties or sixties in good health and CMV-seropositive.

This clone has only a few counts. The chain is built from TRBV5-1 and TRBJ1-2; D gene unclear. Germline V lookup: CDR1 SGHRS, CDR2 YFSETQ. The CDR3 covers 14 residues. V dropped 5 bases and J dropped 3 bases, with 14 bases sitting between them. The CDR3 loop reads CASRSAVSDYGYTF. In nucleotides, the CDR3 is TGCGCCAGCAGGTCTGCCGTGTCGGACTATGGCTACACCTTC.

The chain is built from TRBV7-2 and TRBJ1-5; 7 nucleotides line up with TRBD1. The CDR3 runs 16 residues. V gave up 5 bases and J gave up 0 bases; unmatched junction bases: 7. From germline, CDR1 is SGHTA and CDR2 FQGNSA. Written as DNA, the CDR3 is TGTGCCAGCAGCCTACATCAGGGGGATAGCAATCAGCCCCAGCATTTT. Its translation is CASSLHQGDSNQPQHF.

The chain recombines TRBV2 with TRBJ2-7; TRBD1 agrees at 7 bases. The CDR3 loop spans 14 amino acids. The J segment lost 6 bases and the V segment lost 3 bases, leaving 8 bases of the junction unmatched. Germline assignment: CDR1 SNHLY and CDR2 FYNNEI. DNA for the CDR3: TGTGCCAGCAGTGAGGGGACAGCTACACCCGAGCAGTACTTC. This gives the protein CASSEGTATPEQYF.

This clone was counted a few times. V gene TRBV25-1 combines with J gene TRBJ2-2; 11 bases agree with TRBD1. This CDR3 region has 17 residues. V was clipped by 2 bases and J by 5 bases; unmatched bases: 7. Germline V CDR1 and CDR2: MGHDK, SYGVNS. The CDR3 spells CASSEGTGGRGTGELFF. In DNA, the CDR3 is TGTGCCAGCAGTGAAGGGACAGGGGGTCGTGGAACCGGGGAGCTGTTTTTT.

This clone was detected a few times. The chain is built from TRBV29-1 and TRBJ1-3; D remains ambiguous. Trimming pared 6 bases from V and 0 bases from J, leaving 9 bases between. Germline V gene lookup returns CDR1 SQVTM and CDR2 ANQGSEA. The CDR3 is 13 residues long. The DNA of the CDR3 is TGCAGCGTGGTGACAACCTCTGGAAACACCATATATTTT. It codes for CSVVTTSGNTIYF. The full variable domain, in which reference TRBV29-1 and TRBJ1-3 provide the parts outside the CDR3, is SAVISQKPSRDICQRGTSLTIQCQVDSQVTMMFWYRQQPGQSLTLIATANQGSEATYESGFVIDKFPISRPNLTFSTLTVSNMSPEDSSIYLCSVVTTSGNTIYFGEGSWLTVV.

In its sample, this clone was seen a few times. A junction boundary mismatches the germline segment, possibly from a read error. This chain joins TRBV7-7 and TRBJ1-4, with 8 positions matching TRBD1. Germline V gene lookup returns CDR1 SSHAT and CDR2 FNYEAQ (reference sequence). CDR3 size: 15 residues. The DNA for the CDR3 is TGTGCTAGCAGCCCGGGACAGGCAAGAGATGAAAAACTGTTTTTT. It is translated as CASSPGQARDEKLFF. Drawing the rest from reference TRBV7-7 and TRBJ1-4, the complete variable domain is GAGVSQSPRYKVTKRGQDVTLRCDPISSHATLYWYQQALGQGPEFLTYFNYEAQPDKSGLPSDRFSAERPEGSISTLTIQRTEQRDSAMYRCASSPGQARDEKLFFGSGTQLSVL.

The J gene is TRBJ1-4, the V gene TRBV25-1; no clear D. The CDR3 has 14 residues. V lost 9 bases to trimming and J lost 8 bases, with 19 bases between them. Germline V CDR1 and CDR2: MGHDK, SYGVNS. CDR3 in DNA: TGTGCCAGTTCAGACACAGCTAAACTGGAAAAACTGTTTTTT. Amino acid sequence: CASSDTAKLEKLFF.

The chain recombines TRBV7-2 with TRBJ2-1; D is perhaps TRBD1 (5 bases). Trimming shortened V by 1 base and J by 4 bases, and 11 bases separated the two germline ends. The germline V gene encodes CDR1 SGHTA and CDR2 FQGNSA. There are 15 residues in the CDR3. CDR3 coding DNA: TGTGCCAGCAGCTTAGAGGGGAATCATTACAATGAGCAGTTCTTC. Its translation is CASSLEGNHYNEQFF.

A few counts support this clone. The chain carries TRBV2 and TRBJ2-3; tentatively, D is TRBD1 (5 bases). The germline V gene has CDR1 SNHLY and CDR2 FYNNEI. The V end lost 4 bases, the J end lost 3 bases, and 11 bases lay between the germline ends. The CDR3 runs 14 residues. As DNA, the CDR3 is TGTGCCAGCAGTGTTTGGTCAGGGACAGATACGCAGTATTTT. Translating gives CASSVWSGTDTQYF.

This clone has just a few counts. This rearrangement joins TRBV9 to TRBJ1-2, with D possibly matching TRBD1 (6 bases). Germline loops: CDR1 SGDLS, CDR2 YYNGEE. The CDR3 covers 16 residues. V was shortened by 0 bases and J by 4 bases, with 16 bases between the two germline ends. CDR3 in amino acids: CASSVEGAGGLYGYTF. CDR3 nucleotide sequence: TGTGCCAGCAGCGTAGAGGGTGCGGGGGGGCTCTATGGCTACACCTTC.